This entry lists 21 T cell receptor beta chains sequenced from one sample in a study of cytomegalovirus exposure and HLA in healthy donors. The primer mix had 60 Vbeta and 13 Jbeta primers. This table comes from immunoSEQ multiplex PCR, and its TCRdb copy is limited to in-frame clones, with some not included. There are about 130,000 clones in the sample, with over 1.5% held by the top ten. Sample: PBMCs. Receptors originate from a young man in good health and CMV-seronegative.

This sequence joins TRBV18 and TRBJ1-2; D remains unclear. Germline V CDR1 and CDR2: KGHSH, LQKENI. The V end lost 2 bases, the J end lost 3 bases, and 7 bases lay between the germline ends. The CDR3 sequence is 13 residues long. The CDR3 sequence is CASSPSGDYGYTF. Here the CDR3 DNA reads TGTGCCAGCTCACCATCAGGTGACTATGGCTACACCTTC.

The chain combines TRBV5-4 with TRBJ2-7; 7 bases are shared with TRBD1. J gave up 2 bases and V 2 bases, and 1 base lay outside the gene matches. CDR3 length equals 13 residues. Per germline, CDR1 SGHNT and CDR2 YYREEE (reference sequence). This chain's CDR3 is CASSFGTAYEQYF. CDR3 coding DNA: TGTGCCAGCAGCTTTGGGACAGCCTACGAGCAGTACTTC.

V and J are TRBV27 and TRBJ1-5; D is undetermined. The CDR3 sequence is 16 residues long. Germline V gene lookup returns CDR1 MNHEY and CDR2 SMNVEV (reference sequence). V lost 4 bases, J lost 0 bases, and 13 bases lay in between. The CDR3 DNA is TGTGCCAGCAGTTCTAGCGTAGGATATAGCAATCAGCCCCAGCATTTT. Its translation: CASSSSVGYSNQPQHF.

The chain joins TRBV13 to TRBJ2-7; 9 bases are shared with TRBD1. CDR3 length: 13 amino acids. Germline V lookup: CDR1 PRHDT, CDR2 FYEKMQ (reference sequence). V was clipped by 6 bases and J by 3 bases; unmatched bases: 3. The CDR3 bases are TGTGCCAGCAGACGGACAGGGGTCTACGAGCAGTACTTC. Amino acid sequence: CASRRTGVYEQYF.

The chain joins TRBV6-5 to TRBJ1-1; D uncertain. Trimming shortened V by 0 bases and J by 7 bases, and 12 bases separated the two germline ends. The length of the CDR3 is 14 residues. Germline values: CDR1 MNHEY, CDR2 SVGAGI. CDR3 in amino acids: CASSYSGVEDEAFF. CDR3 nucleotides: TGTGCCAGCAGTTACTCAGGAGTCGAAGATGAAGCTTTCTTT.

V usage is TRBV10-3 and J usage is TRBJ1-1, with D maybe TRBD1 (6 bases). CDR1 is ENHRY, CDR2 SYGVKD, per germline. Trimming cost V 10 bases and J 0 bases, with 15 bases left between them. CDR3 length: 14 residues. DNA for the CDR3: TGTGCCACCCTAAGGGGGACCTTGAACACTGAAGCTTTCTTT. Its protein is CATLRGTLNTEAFF.

The rearrangement joins TRBV6-5 to TRBJ1-4, with D perhaps matching TRBD1 (5 bases). This CDR3 is 15 amino acids long. Looked up from germline, CDR1 is MNHEY and CDR2 is SVGAGI. Trimming left V 2 bases short and J 3 bases short, with 10 bases between. This CDR3 reads CASSYVSGPNEKLFF. CDR3 nucleotides: TGTGCCAGCAGTTACGTATCAGGGCCTAATGAAAAACTGTTTTTT.

The genes are TRBV18 and TRBJ1-1; TRBD1 might be the D (5 bases). Germline V lookup: CDR1 KGHSH, CDR2 LQKENI. The CDR3 spans 14 residues. Trimming took off 1 base at V and 3 bases at J, with 9 bases between the two ends. The CDR3 is CASSPQEGDTEAFF. DNA for the CDR3: TGTGCCAGCTCACCACAGGAAGGGGACACTGAAGCTTTCTTT.

The J gene is TRBJ2-3, the V gene TRBV7-3; D unclear. V was shortened by 4 bases and J by 6 bases, with 11 bases between the two germline ends. Per germline, CDR1 SGHTA and CDR2 FQGTGA. This CDR3 has 13 residues. CDR3 sequence (DNA): TGTGCCAGCAGCTCCCAGGTGTCTGATACGCAGTATTTT. This encodes CASSSQVSDTQYF.

This chain links TRBV7-9 with TRBJ2-7; tentatively, D is TRBD2 (5 bases). The CDR3 extends over 12 amino acids. From germline, CDR1 is SEHNR and CDR2 FQNEAQ (reference sequence). V was shortened by 3 bases and J by 5 bases, with 8 bases between the two germline ends. The CDR3 coding sequence is TGTGCCAGCAGCTTCGGGGAACACGAGCAGTACTTC. Residues: CASSFGEHEQYF.

The genes are TRBV28 and TRBJ1-4; a possible D gene is TRBD1 (5 bases). CDR3 length equals 14 residues. Germline V CDR1 and CDR2: MDHEN, SYDVKM. Trimming shortened V by 5 bases and J by 6 bases, and 13 bases separated the two germline ends. DNA for the CDR3: TGTGCCAGCAGTGAGGCCGGGGGGGATGAAAAACTGTTTTTT. Encoded protein: CASSEAGGDEKLFF.

The J gene is TRBJ2-7, the V gene TRBV2, with TRBD2 identical over 10 bases. Per germline, CDR1 SNHLY and CDR2 FYNNEI. The trim removed 6 bases at V and 2 bases at J, leaving 1 base unmatched. The CDR3 contains 13 residues. The CDR3 coding sequence is TGTGCCAGCAGGAGCGGGAGGGCCTACGAGCAGTACTTC. Its translation is CASRSGRAYEQYF.

The gene calls are TRBV5-1 and TRBJ2-5; tentatively, D is TRBD1 (6 bases). The J call could be wrong; TRBJ2-7 is a better fit for the DNA end. The CDR3 is 16 residues long. Germline assignment: CDR1 SGHRS and CDR2 YFSETQ. DNA of the CDR3: TGCGCCAGCAGCTTGGCCATGGGGGCCGTAACCTACGAGCAGTACTTC. It encodes CASSLAMGAVTYEQYF.

The chain joins TRBV5-6 to TRBJ2-7; 9 nucleotides line up with TRBD2. Germline V CDR1 and CDR2: SGHDT, YYEEEE. The ends lost 0 bases at V and 3 bases at J; junction bases unmatched: 4. CDR3 size: 15 residues. The CDR3, as DNA: TGTGCCAGCAGCTTGGGAAAGCGGGGGGACTACGAGCAGTACTTC. Translated: CASSLGKRGDYEQYF.

V and J are TRBV9 and TRBJ2-5; D gene uncertain. The V and J ends lost 4 bases and 0 bases respectively, with 13 bases between them. Germline CDR1 SGDLS, CDR2 YYNGEE. This CDR3 contains 15 residues. The DNA for the CDR3 is TGTGCCAGCAGCCCCAACCCTAGGTACCAAGAGACCCAGTACTTC. Translation gives CASSPNPRYQETQYF.

The chain employs TRBV9 and TRBJ1-1, with 10 bases that match TRBD1. Germline CDR1 is SGDLS and CDR2 is YYNGEE. CDR3 size: 12 residues. V gave up 4 bases and J gave up 11 bases; unmatched junction bases: 5. CDR3 region: CASSPGTGAAFF. The CDR3 nucleotides are TGTGCCAGCAGCCCCGGGACAGGGGCCGCTTTCTTT.

The V and J genes are TRBV11-2 and TRBJ2-4; 9 positions match TRBD1. The CDR3 runs 14 residues. V was pared by 7 bases and J by 7 bases, with 8 bases of the junction left unmatched. Germline CDR1 and CDR2: SGHAT and FQNNGV. CDR3 sequence reads: CASNGQGRANIQYF. Here the CDR3 DNA reads TGTGCCAGCAATGGACAGGGGAGAGCGAACATTCAGTACTTC. Supplemented by reference TRBV11-2 and TRBJ2-4, the full variable domain reads EAGVAQSPRYKIIEKRQSVAFWCNPISGHATLYWYQQILGQGPKLLIQFQNNGVVDDSQLPKDRFSAERLKGVDSTLKIQPAKLEDSAVYLCASNGQGRANIQYFGAGTRLSVL.

V is TRBV30 and J is TRBJ2-1; a weak D match, TRBD1 (6 bases). CDR3 length: 15 amino acids. Trimming removed 4 bases at V and 0 bases at J, with 13 bases between. Germline-derived CDR1 and CDR2 are GTSNPN and SVGIG (reference sequence). CDR3 sequence: CAWNDDRSSYNEQFF. The CDR3 nucleotides read TGTGCCTGGAACGACGACAGGAGCTCCTACAATGAGCAGTTCTTC. The variable domain in full, with the rest retrieved from reference TRBV30 and TRBJ2-1, is SQTIHQWPATLVQPVGSPLSLECTVEGTSNPNLYWYRQAAGRGLQLLFYSVGIGQISSEVPQNLSASRPQDRQFILSSKKLLLSDSGFYLCAWNDDRSSYNEQFFGPGTRLTVL.

The gene calls are TRBV5-3 and TRBJ2-5; 9 nucleotides line up with TRBD1. TRBV5-3 is classed as an ORF, of uncertain function. The CDR3 spans 16 residues. The V gene end was trimmed by 2 bases and the J gene end by 0 bases; junction bases not matched to a gene: 5. The CDR3 spells CARSLQGAPYQETQYF. The CDR3 nucleotides read TGTGCCAGAAGCTTACAGGGGGCCCCGTACCAAGAGACCCAGTACTTC.

The genes are TRBV28 and TRBJ1-5; TRBD1 agrees at 8 bases. With V trimmed by 2 bases and J by 4 bases, 10 bases remained unmatched. From germline, CDR1 is MDHEN and CDR2 SYDVKM. There are 17 residues in the CDR3. The CDR3 sequence: CASSLAGGVQINQPQHF. CDR3 coding DNA: TGTGCCAGCAGTTTAGCAGGGGGCGTCCAAATTAATCAGCCCCAGCATTTT.

The genes are TRBV5-1 and TRBJ1-4; 7 bases align to TRBD1. This CDR3 is built from 15 residues. The trim removed 2 bases at V and 0 bases at J, leaving 1 base unmatched. The V gene's germline CDR1 is SGHRS and CDR2 YFSETQ. This chain's CDR3 is CASSLQGPTNEKLFF. In DNA form, the CDR3 reads TGCGCCAGCAGCTTACAGGGGCCAACTAATGAAAAACTGTTTTTT.